A selection of T cell receptor beta chains follows, all from one sample in a study of cytotoxic CD8 clonotypes in ibrutinib-treated CLL. Repertoires were generated with immunoSEQ multiplex PCR, while TCRdb's copy carries only in-frame clones and drops some. Of 150,000 or so clones listed, approximately 77% are singletons. Source: PBMCs, taken after 12 months of ibrutinib treatment. The receptors were sampled from a human donor with chronic lymphocytic leukemia. CDR3s include the opening cysteine and the closing phenylalanine or tryptophan. A D gene is named only where the DNA matches it firmly.

>TRBV18|12|-|TRBJ2-6
CASSPDSNVLTF
>TRBV28|14|TRBD1|TRBJ1-5
CASSSRQGDQPQHF
>TRBV6-1|14|TRBD1|TRBJ2-4
CASNPGTGLNIQYF
>TRBV6-1|13|TRBD1|TRBJ2-1
CASSGTGVVEQFF
>TRBV7-2|12|-|TRBJ2-7
CASSTVPGRPYF
>TRBV28|12|TRBD1|TRBJ2-7
CASKQGIDEQYF
>TRBV18|13|-|TRBJ1-4
CASSRGRNEKLFF
>TRBV7-9|13|-|TRBJ1-2
CAGQKGNSHGYTF
>TRBV6-4|15|TRBD1|TRBJ2-1
CASTMTGGEYNEQFF
>TRBV6-1|12|-|TRBJ2-4
CASSEEGYIQYF
>TRBV28|14|TRBD1|TRBJ2-5
CASSSTGGQETQYF
>TRBV5-1|16|TRBD2|TRBJ2-3
CASSLELAKGTDTQYF
>TRBV7-2|14|-|TRBJ1-2
CASSLVGSDYGYTF
>TRBV25-1|11|-|TRBJ2-2
CASSVGGELFF
>TRBV2|14|-|TRBJ2-1
CASSTLAEGNEQFF
>TRBV18|14|-|TRBJ2-1
CASSPTTAYNEQFF
>TRBV7-9|11|-|TRBJ1-2
CASSVTYGYTF
>TRBV27|15|-|TRBJ2-2
CASSLLGGLVGELFF
>TRBV7-6|15|-|TRBJ2-2
CASSLGQGNTGELFF
>TRBV28|14|TRBD1|TRBJ1-1
CASSLPGGASEAFF